This T cell receptor (beta chain) emerged from a study of technical replicates of blood from a few donors. This clone was recorded once. The method was immunoSEQ multiplex PCR; TCRdb's version includes in-frame clones alone and lacks a portion of them. The table lists tens of thousands of clones, approximately 94% of them singletons. This CDR3 has 12 residues. V shed 4 bases and J shed 2 bases, with 9 bases lying between them. Germline values: CDR1 SQVTM, CDR2 ANQGSEA. The chain couples TRBV29-1 to TRBJ2-7; the D is unclear. The source is a human donor in good health. Sequencing was done on a sample of T cells isolated from PBMCs. The chain's CDR3 is CSVGHNPYEQYF. CDR3 nucleotide sequence: TGCAGCGTTGGACACAACCCCTACGAGCAGTACTTC.